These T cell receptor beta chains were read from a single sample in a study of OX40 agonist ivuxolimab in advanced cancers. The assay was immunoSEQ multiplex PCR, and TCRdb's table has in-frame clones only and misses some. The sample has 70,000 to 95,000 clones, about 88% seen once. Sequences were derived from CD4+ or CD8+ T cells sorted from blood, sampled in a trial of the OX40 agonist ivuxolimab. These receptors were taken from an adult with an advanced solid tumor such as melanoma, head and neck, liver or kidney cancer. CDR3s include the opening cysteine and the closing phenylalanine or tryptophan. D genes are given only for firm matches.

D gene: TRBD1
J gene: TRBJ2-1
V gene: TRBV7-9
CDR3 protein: CASSLARIIGTESYNEQFF

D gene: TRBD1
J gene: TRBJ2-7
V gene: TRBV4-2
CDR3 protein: CASSQESPGQGVLGRYEQYF

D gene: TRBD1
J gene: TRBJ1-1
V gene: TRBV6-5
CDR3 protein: CASSSLGVTGAEAFF

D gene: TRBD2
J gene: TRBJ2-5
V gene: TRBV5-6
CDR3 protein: CASSFSPSGTQETQYF

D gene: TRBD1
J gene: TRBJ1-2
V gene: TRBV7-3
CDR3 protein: CASSPDRTGYYGYTF

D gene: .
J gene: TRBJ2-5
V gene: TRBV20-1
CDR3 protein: CSAHLQETQYF

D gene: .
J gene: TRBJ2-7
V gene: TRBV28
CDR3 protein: CASSLEASGTTYEQYF

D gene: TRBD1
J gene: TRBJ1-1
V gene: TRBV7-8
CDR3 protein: CASSLRGQSNTEAFF

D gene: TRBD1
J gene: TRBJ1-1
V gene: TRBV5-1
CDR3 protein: CASSSQGGIDTEAFF

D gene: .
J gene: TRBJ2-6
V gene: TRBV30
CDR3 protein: CAWSVGSGANVLTF

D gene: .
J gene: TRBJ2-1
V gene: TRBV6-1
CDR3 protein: CASSDRYLDEQFF

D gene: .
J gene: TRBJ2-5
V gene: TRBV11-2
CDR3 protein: CASSPEGTQYF

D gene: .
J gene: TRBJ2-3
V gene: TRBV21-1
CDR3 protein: CASSKARQGDWDTQYF

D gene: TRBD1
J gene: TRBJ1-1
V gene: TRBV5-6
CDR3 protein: CASSLRTGGFMNTEAFF

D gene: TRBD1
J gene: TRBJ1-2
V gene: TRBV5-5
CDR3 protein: CASSQDPGQIYGYTF

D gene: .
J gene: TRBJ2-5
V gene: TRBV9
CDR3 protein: CASSGSNQETQYF

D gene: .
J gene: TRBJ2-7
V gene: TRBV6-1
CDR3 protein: CASSDHPGPLSYEQYF

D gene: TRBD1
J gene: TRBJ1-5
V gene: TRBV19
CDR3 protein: CASSRDRFNQPQHF

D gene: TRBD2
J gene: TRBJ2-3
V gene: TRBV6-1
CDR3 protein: CASSEGLARSTDTQYF

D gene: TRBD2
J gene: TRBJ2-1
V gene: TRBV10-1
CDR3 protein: CASSGTSGEQFF

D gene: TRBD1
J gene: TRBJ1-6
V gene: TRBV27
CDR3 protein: CASRGQGSFSSYNSPLHF

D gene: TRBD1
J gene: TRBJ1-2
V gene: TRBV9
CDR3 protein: CASSVGQGANYGYTF

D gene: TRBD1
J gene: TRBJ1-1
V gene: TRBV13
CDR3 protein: CASRPGTGQSNTEAFF

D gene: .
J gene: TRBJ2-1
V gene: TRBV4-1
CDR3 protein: CASSQVIRQPSSYNEQFF

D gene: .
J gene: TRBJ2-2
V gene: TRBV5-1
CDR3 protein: CASSRGLAGTGELFF

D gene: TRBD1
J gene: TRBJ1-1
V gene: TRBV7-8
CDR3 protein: CASSFGTGMNTEAFF

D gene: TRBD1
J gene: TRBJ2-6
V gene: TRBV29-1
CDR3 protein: CSVDPRVTKGGQGKNSGANVLTF

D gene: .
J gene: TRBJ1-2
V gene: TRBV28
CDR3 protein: CASRLGMLSTYGYTF

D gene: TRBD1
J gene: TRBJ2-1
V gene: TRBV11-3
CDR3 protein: CASSLGTADEQFF

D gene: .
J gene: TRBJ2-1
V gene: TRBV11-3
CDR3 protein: CASSYSLQEEFF

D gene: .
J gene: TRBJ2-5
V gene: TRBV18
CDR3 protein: CASSPGGSGETQYF

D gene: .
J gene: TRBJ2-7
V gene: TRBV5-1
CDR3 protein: CASSLTRGIQYEQYF

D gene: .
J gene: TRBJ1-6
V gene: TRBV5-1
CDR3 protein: CASSLGQEYSPLHF

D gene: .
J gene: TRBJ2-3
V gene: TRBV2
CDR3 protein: CASREEGDTQYF

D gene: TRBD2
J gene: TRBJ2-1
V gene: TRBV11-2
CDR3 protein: CASSLDLGTSGNEQFF

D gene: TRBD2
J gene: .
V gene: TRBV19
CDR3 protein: CASSIGGTSGLYEQYF

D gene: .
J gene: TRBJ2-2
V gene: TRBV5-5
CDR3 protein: CASSLYSWGSGELFF

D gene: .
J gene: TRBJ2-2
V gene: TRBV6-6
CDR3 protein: CASSTLGVGELFF

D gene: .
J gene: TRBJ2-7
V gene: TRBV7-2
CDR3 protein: CASSADGFYEQYF

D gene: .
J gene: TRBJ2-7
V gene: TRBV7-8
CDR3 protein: CASSHRRFSLYEQYF

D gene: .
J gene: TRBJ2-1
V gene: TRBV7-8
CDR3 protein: CASSPPRAIYNEQFF

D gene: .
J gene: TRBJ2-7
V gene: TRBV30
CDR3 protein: CAWSDVQSHSYEQYF

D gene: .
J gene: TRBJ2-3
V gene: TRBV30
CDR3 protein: CAWSASGTDTQYF

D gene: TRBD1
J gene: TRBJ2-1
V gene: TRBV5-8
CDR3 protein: CASSLMGQGGYNEQFF

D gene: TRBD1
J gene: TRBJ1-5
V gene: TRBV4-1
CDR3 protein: CASSPSGQVRLEPQHF